The count of the clone carrying this T cell receptor beta chain is one. Its antigen remains unknown. In the same sample, other DNA sequences code for this CDR3. This record belongs to a study of shared clonotypes between healthy human individuals. At the level of the study: Researchers assigned three CD4 naive, three CD4 memory, two CD8 naive and one CD8 memory plate to each donor. Whole-study results and caveats: Rarefaction curves obtained for sorted subsets showed sequencing incomplete despite large depth.

CDR1 MDHEN and CDR2 SYDVKM come from the germline V gene. The CDR3 sequence is 14 residues long. V dropped 3 bases and J dropped 0 bases, with 8 bases sitting between them. Splitting of CD4+ cells produced CD45RA+ naive and CD45RA-negative memory subsets. Generated by immunoSEQ multiplex PCR, the TCRdb table keeps only in-frame clones and is missing some. The sample shows under 1,100,000 clones, 65% to 75% of them seen only once. The rearrangement links TRBV28 to TRBJ1-2; D possibly corresponds to TRBD1 (5 bases). The sequence derives from a man aged 18 to 29 in good health. Sequencing was carried out using memory CD4+ T cells sorted from blood. The subset: CD45RA-negative fraction. The CDR3 sequence is CASSFGGANYGYTF. CDR3 in DNA: TGTGCCAGCAGTTTTGGGGGGGCTAACTATGGCTACACCTTC.